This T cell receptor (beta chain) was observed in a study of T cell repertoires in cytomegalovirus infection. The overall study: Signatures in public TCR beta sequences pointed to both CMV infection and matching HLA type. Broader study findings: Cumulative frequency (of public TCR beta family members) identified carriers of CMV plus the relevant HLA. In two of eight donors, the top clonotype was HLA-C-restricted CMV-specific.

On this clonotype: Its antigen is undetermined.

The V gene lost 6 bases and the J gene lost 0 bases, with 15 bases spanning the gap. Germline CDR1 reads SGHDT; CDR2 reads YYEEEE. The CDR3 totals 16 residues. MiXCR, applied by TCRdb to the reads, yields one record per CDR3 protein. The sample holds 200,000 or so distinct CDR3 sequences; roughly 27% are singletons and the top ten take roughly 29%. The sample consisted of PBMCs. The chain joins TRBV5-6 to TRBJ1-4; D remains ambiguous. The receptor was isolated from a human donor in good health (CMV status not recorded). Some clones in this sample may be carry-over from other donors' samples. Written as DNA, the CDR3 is TGTGCCAGCACCGCCACCCTTTTGGCAACTAATGAAAAACTGTTTTTT. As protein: CASTATLLATNEKLFF.